This T cell receptor beta chain was recovered during a study of T-cell memory formation after mild COVID-19 (dated by TCRdb to the early 2020s). In terms of the full investigation: Most TCR sequence clusters were specific to one of the two donors. Longitudinal TCRalpha and TCRbeta repertoire sequencing tracked T-cell clones expanding and contracting after mild COVID-19 in a couple of donors. Two young, previously healthy adult volunteers, one female and one male, were included in the cohort. Overall results and qualifications from the work: SARS-CoV-2 specificity was not confirmed for the second-wave clones peaking on day 37. Balanced CD4/CD8 phenotypes were observed for clones contracting from day 15 to 85, whereas a bias towards CD4+ was observed for a second wave of clones expanding from day 15 to 37. The detection of some responding clones in pre-infection memory suggests that pre-existing cross-reactive memory T cells joined the SARS-CoV-2 response. Contracting CD4+ clones appeared mostly in the CM and EM memory subsets, whereas CD8+ clones were enriched in EMRA. Only two mild cases were covered in the study, and larger cohorts including severe cases with pre-infection samples were considered necessary.

V has 4 bases trimmed and J has 5 bases trimmed; junction bases matching no gene number 7. As encoded in the germline V gene, CDR1 is SGHRS while CDR2 is YFSETQ. The CDR3 measures 15 amino acids from cysteine to phenylalanine. CDR3 DNA is the only sequence kept; it has 45 bases, read in frame from the first base. Sequencer: Illumina NovaSeq 6000. cDNA libraries for TCRalpha and TCRbeta were prepared by 5'RACE using constant-segment primers, with sample barcodes and unique molecular identifiers added. RNA was extracted from every sample with Trizol reagent. Library amplification was performed in two PCR steps, and a second sample barcode and Illumina TruSeq adapters were introduced in the second step. Libraries were sequenced on an Illumina NovaSeq with 2 x 150 bp paired-end reads. In the authors' own workflow: The reads were demultiplexed and collapsed into UMI-guided consensus sequences using migec v1.2.7. Using mixcr v2.1.11, the UMI consensuses were aligned to TRA and TRB V and J templates and assembled into clonotypes. Expanded or contracted clonotypes were those called significant by both edgeR and NoisET, with noise models trained on biological replicates. For edgeR calls, the cutoffs were a false discovery rate-adjusted p below 0.01 and a log2 fold-change threshold of 1. As an exploratory analysis of dynamics, max-normalized trajectories of the 1000 most abundant clonotypes were examined by PCA with hierarchical clustering. Separately sequenced CD4+ and CD8+ repertoires were used to assign a CD4 or CD8 phenotype to each responding clone. Clones were called with MiXCR by TCRdb after fastp trimmed the public reads at Q25, and only in-frame beta chains were retained. Identical CDR3 proteins give one entry, which carries the most common genes and DNA. These V and J calls are TCRdb output, not the study's own analysis. Recorded for this sample are 450,000 or so distinct CDR3 sequences; about 19% of them occurred a single time. The leading ten clones occupy around 9.2% of the sample.

On this clonotype itself: Its recognized antigen is unknown. No quality values exist for individual bases; no much larger clone is one base distant.

PBMCs were isolated by Ficoll-Paque density gradient centrifugation. Material: PBMCs or a T cell subset sorted from them (not recorded which). The sequence came from an adult woman who had mild COVID-19 (a few samples of this study predate the infection). The sample titles of this study are shuffled in the database, so cell type and time point are left out; the donor was told from shared clones. The chain uses TRBV5-1 and TRBJ2-7; 12 central nucleotides agree with TRBD1. The nucleotides are TGCGCCAGCAGCAGAACCGGGACAGGGGGCGACGAGCAGTACTTC. Its translation reads: CASSRTGTGGDEQYF. The entire variable domain, with the stretches around the CDR3 drawn from the reference TRBV5-1 and TRBJ2-7 proteins, is KAGVTQTPRYLIKTRGQQVTLSCSPISGHRSVSWYQQTPGQGLQFLFEYFSETQRNKGNFPGRFSGRQFSNSRSEMNVSTLELGDSALYLCASSRTGTGGDEQYFGPGTRLTVT.